Listed below are T cell receptor beta chains from one sample, sequenced in a study of blood T cell repertoires in COVID-19. Profiled with immunoSEQ multiplex PCR; TCRdb holds only in-frame clones, not every one. The sample contains over 250,000 clones, 88% of which appear only once. Sequencing used PBMCs or T cells enriched from blood (not recorded which). These receptors were collected from a woman aged 50 to 65 who had recovered from COVID-19. Both conserved end residues are part of each CDR3. A D gene is named only where the DNA matches it firmly. Rows give clone size only sometimes, using once, few, many, or a class for an expanded clone.

v_gene: TRBV20-1; len: 14; abundance: .; j_gene: TRBJ2-7; d_gene: TRBD2; CDR3aa: CSASTPAGVYEQYF; CDR3nt: TGCAGTGCCAGTACCCCAGCGGGAGTCTACGAGCAGTACTTC
v_gene: TRBV2; len: 14; abundance: once; j_gene: TRBJ1-1; d_gene: TRBD1; CDR3aa: CASSGQGLNTEAFF; CDR3nt: TGTGCCAGCAGCGGACAGGGGTTGAACACTGAAGCTTTCTTT
v_gene: TRBV19; len: 16; abundance: .; j_gene: TRBJ1-5; d_gene: TRBD1; CDR3aa: CASSIEPGQFNQPQHF; CDR3nt: TGTGCCAGTAGTATAGAGCCGGGACAGTTTAATCAGCCCCAGCATTTT
v_gene: TRBV27; len: 18; abundance: .; j_gene: TRBJ2-7; d_gene: TRBD2; CDR3aa: CASSKRGSWRGSSYEQYF; CDR3nt: TGTGCCAGCTCAAAAAGGGGCTCGTGGCGGGGGAGCTCCTACGAGCAGTACTTC
v_gene: TRBV29-1; len: 16; abundance: .; j_gene: TRBJ2-3; d_gene: TRBD2; CDR3aa: CSVASPGGRAPDTQYF; CDR3nt: TGCAGCGTAGCATCCCCGGGCGGGAGGGCCCCAGATACGCAGTATTTT
v_gene: TRBV6-5; len: 15; abundance: once; j_gene: TRBJ1-3; d_gene: .; CDR3aa: CASKREGLSGNTIYF; CDR3nt: TGTGCCAGCAAGAGGGAGGGACTGTCTGGAAACACCATATATTTT
v_gene: TRBV7-2; len: 14; abundance: once; j_gene: TRBJ1-1; d_gene: .; CDR3aa: CASSVRQAGTEAFF; CDR3nt: TGTGCCAGCAGCGTTCGACAGGCGGGCACTGAAGCTTTCTTT
v_gene: TRBV6-6; len: 11; abundance: .; j_gene: TRBJ2-7; d_gene: .; CDR3aa: CASSPSYEQYF; CDR3nt: TGTGCCAGCAGTCCCAGCTACGAGCAGTACTTC
v_gene: TRBV6-2/TRBV6-3; len: 12; abundance: .; j_gene: TRBJ2-1; d_gene: .; CDR3aa: CASSFRGWEQFF; CDR3nt: TGTGCCAGCAGTTTCCGGGGATGGGAGCAGTTCTTC
v_gene: TRBV6-2/TRBV6-3; len: 15; abundance: .; j_gene: TRBJ2-2; d_gene: .; CDR3aa: CASSSGTPNTGELFF; CDR3nt: TGTGCCAGCAGCTCCGGGACACCAAACACCGGGGAGCTGTTTTTT